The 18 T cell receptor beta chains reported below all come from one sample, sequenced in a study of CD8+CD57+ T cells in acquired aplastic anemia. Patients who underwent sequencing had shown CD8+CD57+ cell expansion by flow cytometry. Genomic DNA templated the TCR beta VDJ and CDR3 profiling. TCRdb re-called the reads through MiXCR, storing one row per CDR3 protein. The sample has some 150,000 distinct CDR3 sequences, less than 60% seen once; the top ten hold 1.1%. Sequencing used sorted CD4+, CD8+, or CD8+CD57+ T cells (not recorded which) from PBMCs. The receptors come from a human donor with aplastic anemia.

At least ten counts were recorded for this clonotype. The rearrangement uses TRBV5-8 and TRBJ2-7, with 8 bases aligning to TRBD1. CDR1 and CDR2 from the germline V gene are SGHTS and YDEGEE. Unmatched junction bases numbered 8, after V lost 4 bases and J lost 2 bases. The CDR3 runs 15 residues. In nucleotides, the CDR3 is TGTGCCAGCAGCGCCGGGACAGGTTTAACCTACGAGCAGTACTTC. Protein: CASSAGTGLTYEQYF.

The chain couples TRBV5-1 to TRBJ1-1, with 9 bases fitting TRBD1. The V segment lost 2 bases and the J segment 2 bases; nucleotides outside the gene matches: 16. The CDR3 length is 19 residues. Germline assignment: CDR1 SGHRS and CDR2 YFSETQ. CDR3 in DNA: TGCGCCAGCAGCTTTTTAGAGGGACAGGGAAGGGGATATAACACTGAAGCTTTCTTT. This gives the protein CASSFLEGQGRGYNTEAFF.

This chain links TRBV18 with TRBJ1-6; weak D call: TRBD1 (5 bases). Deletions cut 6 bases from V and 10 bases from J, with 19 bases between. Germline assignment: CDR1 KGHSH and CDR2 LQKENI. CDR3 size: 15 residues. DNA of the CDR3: TGTGCCAGCTCCCCCAATCCGGGACTTAGCTCACCCCTCCACTTT. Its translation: CASSPNPGLSSPLHF.

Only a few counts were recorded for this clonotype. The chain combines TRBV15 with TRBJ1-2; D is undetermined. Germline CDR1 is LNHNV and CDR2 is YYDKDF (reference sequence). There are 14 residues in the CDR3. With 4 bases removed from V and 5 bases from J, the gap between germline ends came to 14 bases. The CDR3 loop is CATSTRTSGYGYTF. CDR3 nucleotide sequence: TGTGCCACCAGCACACGGACGTCTGGGTATGGCTACACCTTC.

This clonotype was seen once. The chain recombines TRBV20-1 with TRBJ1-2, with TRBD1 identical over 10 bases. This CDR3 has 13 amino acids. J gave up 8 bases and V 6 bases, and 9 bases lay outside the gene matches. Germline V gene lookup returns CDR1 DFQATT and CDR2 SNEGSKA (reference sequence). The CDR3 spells CSAPRDRGYGYTF. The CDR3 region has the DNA TGCAGTGCCCCAAGGGACAGGGGATACGGCTACACCTTC.

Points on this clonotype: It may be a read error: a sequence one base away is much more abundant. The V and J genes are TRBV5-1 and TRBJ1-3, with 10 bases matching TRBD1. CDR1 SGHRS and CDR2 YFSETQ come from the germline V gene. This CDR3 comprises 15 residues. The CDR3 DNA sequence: TGCGCCAGCAGCTTGGGGACAGGGGGAGGAACCACCATATATTTT. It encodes CASSLGTGGGTTIYF.

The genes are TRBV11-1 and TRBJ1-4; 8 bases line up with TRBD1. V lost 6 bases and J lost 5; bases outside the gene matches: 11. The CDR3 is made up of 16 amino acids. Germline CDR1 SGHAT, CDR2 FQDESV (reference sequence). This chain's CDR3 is CASSAGTGKKNEKLFF. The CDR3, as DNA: TGTGCCAGCAGTGCCGGGACAGGAAAAAAGAATGAAAAACTGTTTTTT. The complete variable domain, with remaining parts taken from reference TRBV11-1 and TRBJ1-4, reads EAEVAQSPRYKITEKSQAVAFWCDPISGHATLYWYRQILGQGPELLVQFQDESVVDDSQLPKDRFSAERLKGVDSTLKIQPAELGDSAMYLCASSAGTGKKNEKLFFGSGTQLSVL.

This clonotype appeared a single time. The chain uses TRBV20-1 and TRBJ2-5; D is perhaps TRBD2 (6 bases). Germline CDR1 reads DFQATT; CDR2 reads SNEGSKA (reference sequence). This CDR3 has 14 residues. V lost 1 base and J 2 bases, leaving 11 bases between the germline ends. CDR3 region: CSARAVGGQETQYF. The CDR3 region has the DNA TGCAGTGCTAGAGCAGTCGGGGGTCAAGAGACCCAGTACTTC.

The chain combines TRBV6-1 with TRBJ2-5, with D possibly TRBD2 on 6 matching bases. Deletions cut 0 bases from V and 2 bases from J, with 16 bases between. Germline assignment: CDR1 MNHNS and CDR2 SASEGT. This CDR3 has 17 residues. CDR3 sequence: CASSEALRGSSQETQYF. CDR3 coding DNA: TGTGCCAGCAGTGAAGCGTTGCGGGGCTCCTCACAAGAGACCCAGTACTTC.

The CDR3 loop reads CSVEGTGKPYEQYF. The CDR3 DNA sequence: TGCAGCGTTGAAGGGACAGGGAAACCCTACGAGCAGTACTTC. The chain recombines TRBV29-1 with TRBJ2-7, with 8 bases lining up with TRBD1. V was pared by 1 base and J by 2 bases, with 4 bases of the junction left unmatched. There are 14 residues in the CDR3. Germline V gene sequence: CDR1 SQVTM, CDR2 ANQGSEA.

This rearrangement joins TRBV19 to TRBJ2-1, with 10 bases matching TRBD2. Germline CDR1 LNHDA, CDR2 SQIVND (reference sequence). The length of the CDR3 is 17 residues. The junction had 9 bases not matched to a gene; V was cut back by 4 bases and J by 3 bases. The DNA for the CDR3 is TGTGCCAGTAGTAAAGGGAGCGGGAGGGCCCTCTACAATGAGCAGTTCTTC. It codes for CASSKGSGRALYNEQFF.

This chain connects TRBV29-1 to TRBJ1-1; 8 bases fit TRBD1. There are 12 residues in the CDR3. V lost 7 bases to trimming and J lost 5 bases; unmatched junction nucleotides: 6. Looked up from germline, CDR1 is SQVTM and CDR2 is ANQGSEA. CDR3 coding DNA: TGCAGCGCTGGACAGGGAGGGACTGAAGCTTTCTTT. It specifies CSAGQGGTEAFF. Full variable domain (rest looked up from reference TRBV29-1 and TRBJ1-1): SAVISQKPSRDICQRGTSLTIQCQVDSQVTMMFWYRQQPGQSLTLIATANQGSEATYESGFVIDKFPISRPNLTFSTLTVSNMSPEDSSIYLCSAGQGGTEAFFGQGTRLTVV.

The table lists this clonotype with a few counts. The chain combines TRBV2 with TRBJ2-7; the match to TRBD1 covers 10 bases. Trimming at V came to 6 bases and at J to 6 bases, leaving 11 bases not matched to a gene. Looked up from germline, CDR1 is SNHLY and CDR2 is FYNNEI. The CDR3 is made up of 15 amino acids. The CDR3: CASRPGQGSFGEQYF. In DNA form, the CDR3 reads TGTGCCAGCAGGCCGGGACAGGGGAGTTTCGGCGAGCAGTACTTC. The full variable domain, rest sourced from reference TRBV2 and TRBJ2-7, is EPEVTQTPSHQVTQMGQEVILRCVPISNHLYFYWYRQILGQKVEFLVSFYNNEISEKSEIFDDQFSVERPDGSNFTLKIRSTKLEDSAMYFCASRPGQGSFGEQYFGPGTRLTVT.

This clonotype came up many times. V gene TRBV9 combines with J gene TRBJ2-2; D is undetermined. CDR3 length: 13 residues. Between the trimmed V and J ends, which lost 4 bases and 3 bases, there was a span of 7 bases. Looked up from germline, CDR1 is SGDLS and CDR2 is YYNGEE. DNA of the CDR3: TGTGCCAGCAGCCTACTCTACACCGGGGAGCTGTTTTTT. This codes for CASSLLYTGELFF.

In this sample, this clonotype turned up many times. The CDR3 bases are TGTGCCAGCAGCTTAGAGGGACAGGGTCGGACAGATACGCAGTATTTT. It specifies CASSLEGQGRTDTQYF. The rearrangement joins TRBV7-8 to TRBJ2-3, with TRBD1 identical over 9 bases. V shed 1 base, J shed 3 bases, and the junction held 5 bases outside the gene matches. The germline V gene has CDR1 SGHVS and CDR2 FQNEAQ. The CDR3 totals 16 residues. Filled out from reference TRBV7-8 and TRBJ2-3, the complete variable domain reads GAGVSQSPRYKVAKRGQDVALRCDPISGHVSLFWYQQALGQGPEFLTYFQNEAQLDKSGLPSDRFFAERPEGSVSTLKIQRTQQEDSAVYLCASSLEGQGRTDTQYFGPGTRLTVL.

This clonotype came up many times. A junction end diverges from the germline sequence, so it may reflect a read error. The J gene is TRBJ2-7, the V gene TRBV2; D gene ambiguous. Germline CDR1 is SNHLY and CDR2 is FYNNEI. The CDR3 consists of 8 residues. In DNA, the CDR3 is TGTGCCAGCAGTGTCACGAACTTC. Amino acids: CASSVTNF.

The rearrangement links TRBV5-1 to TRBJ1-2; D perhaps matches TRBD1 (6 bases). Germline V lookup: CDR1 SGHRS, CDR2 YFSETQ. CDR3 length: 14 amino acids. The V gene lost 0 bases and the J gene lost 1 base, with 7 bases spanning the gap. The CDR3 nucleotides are TGCGCCAGCAGCTTGGAGGGGGATAACTATGGCTACACCTTC. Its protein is CASSLEGDNYGYTF. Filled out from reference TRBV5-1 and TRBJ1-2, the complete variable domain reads KAGVTQTPRYLIKTRGQQVTLSCSPISGHRSVSWYQQTPGQGLQFLFEYFSETQRNKGNFPGRFSGRQFSNSRSEMNVSTLELGDSALYLCASSLEGDNYGYTFGSGTRLTVV.

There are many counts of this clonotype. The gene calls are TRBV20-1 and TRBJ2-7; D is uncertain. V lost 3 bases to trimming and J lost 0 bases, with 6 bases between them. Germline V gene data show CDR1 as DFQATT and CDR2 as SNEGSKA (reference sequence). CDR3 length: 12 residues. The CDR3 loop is CSARTVSYEQYF. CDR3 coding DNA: TGCAGTGCTAGGACGGTCTCCTACGAGCAGTACTTC.